These T cell receptor beta chains were read from a single sample in a study of chemoradiotherapy in HPV16-positive cancers. Clones were read by immunoSEQ multiplex PCR, and TCRdb kept only the in-frame ones, dropping some. The sample shows 6,500 to 9,000 clones, around nine tenths of them seen only once. Sequenced material: tumor tissue, taken from a patient who underwent chemoradiotherapy. These receptors all stem from a human donor with HPV-associated anogenital cancer. CDR3s include the opening cysteine and the closing phenylalanine or tryptophan. D genes are given only for firm matches. Clone size is shown for a subset of rows, as once, few, many or a class of expanded clone.

j_call v_call clone_size d_call cdr3_aa cdr3_nt
TRBJ2-7 TRBV7-6 - TRBD2 CASSPGIAGGTYEQYF TGTGCCAGCAGCCCCGGGATAGCGGGAGGTACCTACGAGCAGTACTTC
TRBJ2-1 TRBV20-1 once - CSARFSWEQFF TGCAGTGCTAGGTTTTCTTGGGAGCAGTTCTTC
TRBJ1-2 TRBV2 - TRBD1 CASRSDRLLYGYTF TGTGCCAGCAGGTCGGACAGGCTCCTCTATGGCTACACCTTC
TRBJ2-1 TRBV28 - - CASTNPRGGQFF TGTGCCAGCACCAACCCAAGGGGGGGGCAGTTCTTC
TRBJ2-3 TRBV7-2 - - CASSPRTDTQYF TGTGCCAGCAGCCCTCGCACAGATACGCAGTATTTT
TRBJ1-3 TRBV11-3 once - CASSLIRDTIYF TGTGCCAGCAGCTTAATTCGGGACACCATATATTTT
TRBJ2-1 TRBV5-1 - - CASSLGDGNSYNEQFF TGCGCCAGCAGCTTGGGGGACGGAAACTCCTACAATGAGCAGTTCTTC
TRBJ2-7 TRBV30 - - CAWSVQQFSYEQYF TGTGCCTGGAGTGTACAACAGTTCTCCTACGAGCAGTACTTC
TRBJ1-1 TRBV6-1 once - CASSTPIVQSIEAFF TGTGCCAGCAGTACTCCGATCGTCCAGAGTATTGAAGCTTTCTTT
TRBJ2-1 TRBV2 once - CASRSRGTSYNEQFF TGTGCCAGCAGGAGCAGGGGAACCTCCTACAATGAGCAGTTCTTC
TRBJ2-1 TRBV6-5 - TRBD2 CASRHTSGGNNEQFF TGTGCCAGCAGACACACTAGCGGGGGAAACAATGAGCAGTTCTTC
TRBJ2-2 TRBV30 - TRBD1 CAWSPVGQGGTGELFF TGTGCCTGGAGTCCCGTGGGACAGGGAGGCACCGGGGAGCTGTTTTTT
TRBJ2-2 TRBV19 - - CASRRQSTNTGELFF TGTGCCAGTAGGAGACAGTCAACGAACACCGGGGAGCTGTTTTTT
TRBJ1-2 TRBV29-1 - - CSVLPALGRGYTF TGCAGCGTTTTACCCGCGTTGGGGCGGGGCTACACCTTC
TRBJ1-5 TRBV19 - - CASTPRGFQPQHF TGTGCCAGTACCCCTCGAGGGTTTCAGCCCCAGCATTTT
TRBJ2-2 TRBV30 - TRBD2 CAWRREGLTGELFF TGTGCCTGGAGACGGGAGGGCCTTACCGGGGAGCTGTTTTTT
TRBJ2-2 TRBV6-5 - - CASTPGGSNTGELFF TGTGCCAGCACCCCGGGTGGGTCGAACACCGGGGAGCTGTTTTTT
TRBJ1-6 TRBV30 - - CAWGTSNSPLHF TGTGCCTGGGGGACTAGTAATTCACCCCTCCACTTT
TRBJ2-7 TRBV30 - TRBD1 CAWSVDTTGSYEQYF TGTGCCTGGAGTGTAGACACGACAGGGAGCTACGAGCAGTACTTC
TRBJ2-7 TRBV13 - - CASSSAHPYEQYF TGTGCCAGCAGCTCTGCCCACCCCTACGAGCAGTACTTC
TRBJ2-2 TRBV9 - - CASSEGSGNTGELFF TGTGCCAGCAGCGAAGGATCCGGGAACACCGGGGAGCTGTTTTTT
TRBJ2-7 TRBV2 - - CASKEVPGLTYEQYF TGTGCCAGCAAGGAGGTCCCGGGGCTCACCTACGAGCAGTACTTC
TRBJ2-1 TRBV19 - - CASSIGLNSYNEQFF TGTGCCAGTAGTATTGGACTGAACTCCTACAATGAGCAGTTCTTC
TRBJ2-2 TRBV11-3 - - CASSLDTGSYSGELFF TGTGCCAGCAGCTTAGATACTGGTAGTTACAGCGGGGAGCTGTTTTTT
TRBJ1-1 TRBV29-1 - - CSVRTLMNTEAFF TGCAGCGTTAGGACTTTGATGAACACTGAAGCTTTCTTT
TRBJ2-7 TRBV4-2 - - CASSQGLSSYEQYF TGTGCCAGCAGCCAGGGACTGAGCTCCTACGAGCAGTACTTC
TRBJ2-1 TRBV4-3 - TRBD2 CASSQDNGGGLEQFF TGCGCCAGCAGCCAAGACAACGGGGGAGGGCTTGAGCAGTTCTTC
TRBJ2-3 TRBV27 - - CASSWGVEDTQYF TGTGCCAGCAGTTGGGGGGTCGAAGATACGCAGTATTTT
TRBJ2-2 TRBV4-1 - - CASSQGLHGDTGELFF TGCGCCAGCAGCCAAGGACTGCACGGCGACACCGGGGAGCTGTTTTTT
TRBJ1-1 TRBV19 - - CASSRGTLNVNTEAFF TGTGCCAGTAGTCGCGGGACCTTGAACGTGAACACTGAAGCTTTCTTT
TRBJ2-1 TRBV5-4 - TRBD2 CASTPRREGSNEQFF TGTGCCAGCACCCCTAGGAGGGAGGGATCCAATGAGCAGTTCTTC
TRBJ2-7 TRBV14 - TRBD1 CASSPGTGPSYEQYF TGTGCCAGCAGCCCCGGGACAGGTCCCTCCTACGAGCAGTACTTC
TRBJ1-4 TRBV14 - TRBD1 CASSPRTGGREKLFF TGTGCCAGCAGCCCGCGGACAGGGGGGCGGGAAAAACTGTTTTTT
TRBJ1-2 TRBV5-5 - - CASSLGHSGDGYTF TGTGCCAGCAGCCTAGGACATTCCGGAGATGGCTACACCTTC
TRBJ1-2 TRBV19 - TRBD1 CASSMGQDYGYTF TGTGCCAGTAGTATGGGACAGGATTATGGCTACACCTTC
TRBJ2-3 TRBV27 - - CASRNRVTDTQYF TGTGCCAGCAGAAACAGGGTTACAGATACGCAGTATTTT
TRBJ1-5 TRBV27 - - CASRGFASNQPQHF TGTGCCAGCAGGGGTTTCGCTAGCAATCAGCCCCAGCATTTT
TRBJ1-2 TRBV19 once TRBD1 CASSIGAGGGYTF TGTGCCAGTAGTATCGGCGCAGGGGGCGGCTACACCTTC
TRBJ2-6 TRBV19 - - CASNQGSTGANVLTF TGTGCCAGTAACCAGGGTTCTACTGGGGCCAACGTCCTGACTTTC
TRBJ2-1 TRBV7-2 - - CASSWGDYNEQFF TGTGCCAGCAGCTGGGGGGACTACAATGAGCAGTTCTTC
TRBJ1-2 TRBV2 - - CASSERGWDAYGYTF TGTGCCAGCAGTGAAAGGGGCTGGGACGCGTATGGCTACACCTTC